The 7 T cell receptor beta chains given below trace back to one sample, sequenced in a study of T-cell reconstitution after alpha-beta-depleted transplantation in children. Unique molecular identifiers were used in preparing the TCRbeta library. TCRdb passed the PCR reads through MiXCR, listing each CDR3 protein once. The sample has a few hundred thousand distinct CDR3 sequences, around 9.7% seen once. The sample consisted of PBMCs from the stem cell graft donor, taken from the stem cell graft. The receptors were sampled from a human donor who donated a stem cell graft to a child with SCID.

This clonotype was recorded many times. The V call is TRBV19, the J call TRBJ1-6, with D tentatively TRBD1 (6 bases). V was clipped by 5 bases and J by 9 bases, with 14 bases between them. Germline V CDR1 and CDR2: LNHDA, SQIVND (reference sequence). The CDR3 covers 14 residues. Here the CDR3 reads CASSPGTKSSPLHF. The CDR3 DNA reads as TGTGCCAGTAGTCCCGGGACAAAATCTTCACCCCTCCACTTT. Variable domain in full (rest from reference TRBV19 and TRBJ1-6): DGGITQSPKYLFRKEGQNVTLSCEQNLNHDAMYWYRQDPGQGLRLIYYSQIVNDFQKGDIAEGYSVSREKKESFPLTVTSAQKNPTAFYLCASSPGTKSSPLHFGNGTRLTVT.

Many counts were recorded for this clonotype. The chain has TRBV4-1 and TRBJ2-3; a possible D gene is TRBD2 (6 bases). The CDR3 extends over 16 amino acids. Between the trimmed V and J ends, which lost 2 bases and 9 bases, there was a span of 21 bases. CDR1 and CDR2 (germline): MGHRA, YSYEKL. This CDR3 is CASSQPFGGRLSTQYF. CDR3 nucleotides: TGCGCCAGCAGCCAACCATTCGGGGGTCGGCTTTCGACGCAGTATTTT.

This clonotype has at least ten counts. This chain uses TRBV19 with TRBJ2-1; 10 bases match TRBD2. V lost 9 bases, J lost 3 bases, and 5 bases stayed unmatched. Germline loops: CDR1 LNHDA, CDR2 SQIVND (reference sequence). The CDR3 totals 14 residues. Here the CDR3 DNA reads TGTGCCAGCTTAGCGGGGGGCCTCTACAATGAGCAGTTCTTC. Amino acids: CASLAGGLYNEQFF.

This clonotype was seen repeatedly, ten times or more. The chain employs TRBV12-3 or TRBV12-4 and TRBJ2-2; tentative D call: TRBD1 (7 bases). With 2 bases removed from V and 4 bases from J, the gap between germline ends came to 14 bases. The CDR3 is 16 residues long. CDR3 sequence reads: CASSLRQGGSTGELFF. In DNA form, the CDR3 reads TGTGCCAGCAGTTTACGGCAGGGGGGAAGCACCGGGGAGCTGTTTTTT.

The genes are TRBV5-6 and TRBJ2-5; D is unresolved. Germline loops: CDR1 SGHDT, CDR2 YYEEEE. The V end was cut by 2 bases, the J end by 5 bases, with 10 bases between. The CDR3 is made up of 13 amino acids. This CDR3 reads CASSLRQRETQYF. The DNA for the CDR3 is TGTGCCAGCAGCTTACGGCAGAGGGAGACCCAGTACTTC.

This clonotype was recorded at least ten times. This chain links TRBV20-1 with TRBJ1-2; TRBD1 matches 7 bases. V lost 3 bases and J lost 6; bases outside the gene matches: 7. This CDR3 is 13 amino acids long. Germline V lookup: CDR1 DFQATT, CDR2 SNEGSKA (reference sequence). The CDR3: CSARARQGHGYTF. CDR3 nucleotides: TGCAGTGCTAGGGCGAGACAGGGACATGGCTACACCTTC.

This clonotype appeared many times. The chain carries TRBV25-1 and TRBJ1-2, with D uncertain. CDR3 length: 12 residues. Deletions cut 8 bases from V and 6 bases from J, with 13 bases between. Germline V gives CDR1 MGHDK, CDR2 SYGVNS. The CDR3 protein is CASQRGFNGYTF. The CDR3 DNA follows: TGTGCCAGCCAACGAGGGTTTAATGGCTACACCTTC.